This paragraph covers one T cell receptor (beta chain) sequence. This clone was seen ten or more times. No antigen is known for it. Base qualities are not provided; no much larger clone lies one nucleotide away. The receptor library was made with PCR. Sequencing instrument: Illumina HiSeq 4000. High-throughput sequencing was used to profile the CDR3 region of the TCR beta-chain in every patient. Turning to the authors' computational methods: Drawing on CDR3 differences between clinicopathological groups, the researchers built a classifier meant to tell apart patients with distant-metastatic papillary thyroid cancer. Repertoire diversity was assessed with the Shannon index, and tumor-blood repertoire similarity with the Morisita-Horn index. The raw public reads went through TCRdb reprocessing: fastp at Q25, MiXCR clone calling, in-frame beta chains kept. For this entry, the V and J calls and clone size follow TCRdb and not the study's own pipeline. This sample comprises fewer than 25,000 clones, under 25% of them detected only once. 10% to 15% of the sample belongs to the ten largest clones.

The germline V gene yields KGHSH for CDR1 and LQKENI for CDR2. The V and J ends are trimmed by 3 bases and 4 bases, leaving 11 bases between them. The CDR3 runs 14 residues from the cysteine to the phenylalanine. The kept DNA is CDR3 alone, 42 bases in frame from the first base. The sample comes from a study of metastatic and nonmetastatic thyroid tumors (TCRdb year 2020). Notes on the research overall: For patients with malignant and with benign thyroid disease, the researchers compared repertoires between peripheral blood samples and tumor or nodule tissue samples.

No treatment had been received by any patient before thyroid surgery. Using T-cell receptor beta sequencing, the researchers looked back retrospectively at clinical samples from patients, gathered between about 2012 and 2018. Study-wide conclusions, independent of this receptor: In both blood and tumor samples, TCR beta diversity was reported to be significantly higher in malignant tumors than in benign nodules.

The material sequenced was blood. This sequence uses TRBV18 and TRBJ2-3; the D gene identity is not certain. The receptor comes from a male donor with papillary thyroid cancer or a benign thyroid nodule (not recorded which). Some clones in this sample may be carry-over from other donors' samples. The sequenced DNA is TGTGCCAGCTCACCCGACCTGATTTCAGATACGCAGTATTTT. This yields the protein CASSPDLISDTQYF.